This TCR beta chain was recorded in a study of beta chain features in type 1 diabetes. Study information: Age, gender, cell numbers and subset yield matched between patients and controls.

The V gene lost 4 bases and the J gene lost 2 bases, with 9 bases spanning the gap. From germline, CDR1 is SGHRS and CDR2 YFSETQ. The CDR3 consists of 13 residues. Notes on this clone: Its antigen is unknown.

Regarding the study as a whole: TCRB CDR3 length was moderately but significantly reduced in all four CD4+ subsets of Type 1 diabetes patients. Reduced insertions and increased deletions marked VDJ junctions in type 1 diabetes patients. The study found that naive, central memory and Treg TCRB repertoires appeared more similar in patients than in healthy donors. No resolution was reached here on whether HLA type influences TCRB rearrangement.

Expressed TCRB transcripts got sequenced, as all isolated RNA was reverse transcribed. Repertoires were generated with immunoSEQ multiplex PCR, while TCRdb's copy carries only in-frame clones and drops some. The repertoire holds a few hundred thousand clones, roughly 14% seen once, with roughly 0.015% in the top ten. The sample comprised naive CD4+ T cells from blood. The chain couples TRBV5-1 to TRBJ1-2; no firm D call. The TCR originated in a woman aged 18-30 years with type 1 diabetes. The CDR3 protein is CASSLGDNYGYTF. In DNA, the CDR3 is TGCGCCAGCAGCCTAGGAGACAACTATGGCTACACCTTC.